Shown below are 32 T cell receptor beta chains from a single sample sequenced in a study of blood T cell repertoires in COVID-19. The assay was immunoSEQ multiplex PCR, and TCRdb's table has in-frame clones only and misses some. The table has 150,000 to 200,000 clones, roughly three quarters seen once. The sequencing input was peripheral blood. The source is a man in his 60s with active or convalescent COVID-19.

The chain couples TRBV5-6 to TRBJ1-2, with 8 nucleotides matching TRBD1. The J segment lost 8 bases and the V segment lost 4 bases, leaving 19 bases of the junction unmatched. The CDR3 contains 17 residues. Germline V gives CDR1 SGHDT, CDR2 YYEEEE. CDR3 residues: CASSAGQGKAILWGYTF. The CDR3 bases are TGTGCCAGCAGCGCTGGACAGGGTAAGGCCATCCTATGGGGCTACACCTTC.

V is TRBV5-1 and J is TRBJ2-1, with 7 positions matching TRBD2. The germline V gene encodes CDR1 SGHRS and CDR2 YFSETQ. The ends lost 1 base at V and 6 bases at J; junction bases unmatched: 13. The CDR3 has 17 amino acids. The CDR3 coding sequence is TGCGCCAGCAGCTTGTCCCCTGCGGGAGCCATTCCCAATGAGCAGTTCTTC. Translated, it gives CASSLSPAGAIPNEQFF.

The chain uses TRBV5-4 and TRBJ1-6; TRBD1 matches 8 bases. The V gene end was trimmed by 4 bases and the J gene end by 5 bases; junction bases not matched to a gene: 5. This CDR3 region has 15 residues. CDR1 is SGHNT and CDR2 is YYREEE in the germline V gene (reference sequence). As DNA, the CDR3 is TGTGCCAGCAGCCCGACAGGGGATAATAATTCACCCCTCCACTTT. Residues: CASSPTGDNNSPLHF.

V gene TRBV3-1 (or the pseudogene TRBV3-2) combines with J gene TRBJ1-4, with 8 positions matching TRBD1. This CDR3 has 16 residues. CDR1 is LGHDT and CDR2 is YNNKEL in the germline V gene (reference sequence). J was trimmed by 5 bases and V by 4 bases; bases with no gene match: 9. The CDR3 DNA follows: TGTGCCAGCAGCCGGTTCGGACAGGGACAGAATGAAAAACTGTTTTTT. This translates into CASSRFGQGQNEKLFF.

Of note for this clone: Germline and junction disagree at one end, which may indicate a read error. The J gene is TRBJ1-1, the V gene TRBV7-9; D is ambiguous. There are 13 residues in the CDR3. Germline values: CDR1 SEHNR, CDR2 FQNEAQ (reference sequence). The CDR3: CASSPGLNSEAFF. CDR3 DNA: TGTGCCAGCAGCCCAGGACTTAACAGTGAAGCTTTCTTT.

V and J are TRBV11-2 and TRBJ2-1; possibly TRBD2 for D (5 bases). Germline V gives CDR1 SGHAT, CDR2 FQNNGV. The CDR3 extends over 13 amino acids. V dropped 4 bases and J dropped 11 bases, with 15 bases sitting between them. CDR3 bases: TGTGCCAGCAGCTCCTCCTCTAGCTCTAAGCAGTTCTTC. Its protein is CASSSSSSSKQFF.

Here the CDR3 reads CASSPVGGSSYEQYF. DNA for the CDR3: TGTGCCAGCAGTCCGGTTGGGGGGAGCTCCTACGAGCAGTACTTC. This chain uses TRBV28 with TRBJ2-7; TRBD2 might be the D (6 bases). Germline V gene sequence: CDR1 MDHEN, CDR2 SYDVKM. CDR3 length: 15 residues. The V end was cut by 5 bases, the J end by 0 bases, with 14 bases between.

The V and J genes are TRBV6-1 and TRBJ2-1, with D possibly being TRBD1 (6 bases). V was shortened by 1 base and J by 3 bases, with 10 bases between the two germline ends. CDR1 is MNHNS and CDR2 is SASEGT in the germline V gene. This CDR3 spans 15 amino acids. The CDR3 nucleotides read TGTGCCAGCAGTGAAGACAGGGCGTTCTACAATGAGCAGTTCTTC. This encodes CASSEDRAFYNEQFF.

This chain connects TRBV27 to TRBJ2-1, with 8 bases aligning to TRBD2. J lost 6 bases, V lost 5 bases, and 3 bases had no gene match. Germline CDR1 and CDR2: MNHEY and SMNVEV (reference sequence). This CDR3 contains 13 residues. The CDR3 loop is CASSPGTSNEQFF. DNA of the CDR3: TGTGCCAGCAGTCCGGGGACTAGCAATGAGCAGTTCTTC.

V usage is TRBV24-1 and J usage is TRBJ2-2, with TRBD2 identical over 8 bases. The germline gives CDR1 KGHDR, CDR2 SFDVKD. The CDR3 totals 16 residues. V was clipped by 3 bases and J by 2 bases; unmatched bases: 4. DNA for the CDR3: TGTGCCACCAGTGATAGCGGGAGTTTCAACACCGGGGAGCTGTTTTTT. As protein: CATSDSGSFNTGELFF.

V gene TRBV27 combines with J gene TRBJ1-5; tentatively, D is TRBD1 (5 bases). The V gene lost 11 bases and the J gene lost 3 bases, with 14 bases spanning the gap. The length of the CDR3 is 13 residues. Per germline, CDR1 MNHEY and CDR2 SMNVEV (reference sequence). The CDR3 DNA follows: TGTGCCTCGTCCCACAGGAACAATCAGCCCCAGCATTTT. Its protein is CASSHRNNQPQHF.

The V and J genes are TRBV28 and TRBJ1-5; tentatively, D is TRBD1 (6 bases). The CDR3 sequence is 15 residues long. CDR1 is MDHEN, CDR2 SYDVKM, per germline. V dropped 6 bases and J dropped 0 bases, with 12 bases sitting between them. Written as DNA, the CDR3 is TGTGCCAGCAGACCTAACAGGGTTAGCAATCAGCCCCAGCATTTT. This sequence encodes CASRPNRVSNQPQHF.

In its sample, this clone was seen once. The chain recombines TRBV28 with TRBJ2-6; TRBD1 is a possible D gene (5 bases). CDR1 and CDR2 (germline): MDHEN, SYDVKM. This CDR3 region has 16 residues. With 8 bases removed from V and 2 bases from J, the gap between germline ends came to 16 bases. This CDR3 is CASVGLPETGANVLTF. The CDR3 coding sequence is TGTGCCAGCGTGGGGCTCCCGGAAACTGGGGCCAACGTCCTGACTTTC.

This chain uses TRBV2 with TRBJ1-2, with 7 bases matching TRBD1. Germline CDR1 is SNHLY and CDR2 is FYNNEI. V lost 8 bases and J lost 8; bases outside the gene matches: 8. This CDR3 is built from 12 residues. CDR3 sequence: CASSSQGVGYTF. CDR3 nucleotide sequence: TGTGCCAGCTCCAGTCAGGGGGTCGGCTACACCTTC.

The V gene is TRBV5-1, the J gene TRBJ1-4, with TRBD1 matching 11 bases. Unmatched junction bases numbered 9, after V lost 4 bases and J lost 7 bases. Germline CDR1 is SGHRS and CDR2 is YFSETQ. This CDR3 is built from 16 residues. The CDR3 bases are TGCGCCAGCAGCCTGCTCCCGGGACAGGGGGGTGAAAAACTGTTTTTT. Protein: CASSLLPGQGGEKLFF.

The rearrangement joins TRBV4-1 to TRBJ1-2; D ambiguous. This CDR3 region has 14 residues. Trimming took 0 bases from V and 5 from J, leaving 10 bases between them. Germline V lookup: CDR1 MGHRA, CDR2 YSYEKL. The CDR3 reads CASSQDGEGYGYTF. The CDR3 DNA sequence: TGCGCCAGCAGCCAAGATGGGGAGGGATATGGCTACACCTTC.

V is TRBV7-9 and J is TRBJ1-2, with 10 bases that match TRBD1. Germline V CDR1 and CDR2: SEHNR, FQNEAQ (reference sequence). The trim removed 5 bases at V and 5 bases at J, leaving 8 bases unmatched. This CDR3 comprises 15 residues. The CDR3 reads CASSELGDRGYGYTF. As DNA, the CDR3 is TGTGCCAGCAGCGAATTAGGGGACAGGGGATATGGCTACACCTTC.

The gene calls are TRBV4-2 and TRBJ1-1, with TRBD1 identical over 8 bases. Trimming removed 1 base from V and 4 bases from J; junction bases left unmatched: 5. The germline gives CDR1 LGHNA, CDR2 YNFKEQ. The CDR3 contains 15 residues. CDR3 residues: CASSQADRAGTEAFF. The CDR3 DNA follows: TGTGCCAGCAGCCAAGCGGACAGGGCGGGCACTGAAGCTTTCTTT.

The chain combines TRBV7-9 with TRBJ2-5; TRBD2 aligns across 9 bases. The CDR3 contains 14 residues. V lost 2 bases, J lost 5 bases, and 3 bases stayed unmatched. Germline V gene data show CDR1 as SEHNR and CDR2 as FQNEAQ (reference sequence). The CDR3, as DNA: TGTGCCAGCAGCTTATCGGCGGGAGGGGAGACCCAGTACTTC. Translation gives CASSLSAGGETQYF.

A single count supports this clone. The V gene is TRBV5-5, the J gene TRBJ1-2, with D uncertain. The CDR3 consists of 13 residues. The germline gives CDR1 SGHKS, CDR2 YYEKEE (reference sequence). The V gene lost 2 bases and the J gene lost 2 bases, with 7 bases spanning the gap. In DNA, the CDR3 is TGTGCCAGCAGCTTCCCAGAAAACTATGGCTACACCTTC. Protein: CASSFPENYGYTF.

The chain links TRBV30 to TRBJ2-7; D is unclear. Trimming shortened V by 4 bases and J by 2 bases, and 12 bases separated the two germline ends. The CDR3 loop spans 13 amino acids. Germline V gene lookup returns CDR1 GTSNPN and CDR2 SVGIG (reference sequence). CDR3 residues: CAWTRDGAYEQYF. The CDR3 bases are TGTGCCTGGACTCGAGACGGAGCCTACGAGCAGTACTTC.

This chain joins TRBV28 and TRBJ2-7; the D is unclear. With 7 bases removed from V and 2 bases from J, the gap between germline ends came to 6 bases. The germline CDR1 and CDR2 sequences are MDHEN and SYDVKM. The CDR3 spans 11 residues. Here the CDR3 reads CASIGAYEQYF. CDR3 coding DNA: TGTGCCAGCATAGGAGCCTACGAGCAGTACTTC.

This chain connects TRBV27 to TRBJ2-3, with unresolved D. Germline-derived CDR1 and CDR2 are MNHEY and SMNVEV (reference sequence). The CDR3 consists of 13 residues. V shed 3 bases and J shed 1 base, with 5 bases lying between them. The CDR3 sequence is CASSFSGTDTQYF. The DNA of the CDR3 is TGTGCCAGCAGTTTTAGTGGCACAGATACGCAGTATTTT.

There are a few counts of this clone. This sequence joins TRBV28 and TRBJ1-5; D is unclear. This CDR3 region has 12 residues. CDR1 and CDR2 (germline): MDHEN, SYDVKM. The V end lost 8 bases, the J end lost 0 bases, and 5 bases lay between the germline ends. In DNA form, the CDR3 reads TGTGCCAGCGTCTATAGCAATCAGCCCCAGCATTTT. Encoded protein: CASVYSNQPQHF.

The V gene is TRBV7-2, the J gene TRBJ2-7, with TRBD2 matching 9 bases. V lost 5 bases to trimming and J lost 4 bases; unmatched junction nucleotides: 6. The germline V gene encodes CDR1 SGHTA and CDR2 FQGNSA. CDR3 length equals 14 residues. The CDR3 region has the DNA TGTGCCAGCAGCCCCGCGGGAGGGCCTTACGAGCAGTACTTC. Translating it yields CASSPAGGPYEQYF.

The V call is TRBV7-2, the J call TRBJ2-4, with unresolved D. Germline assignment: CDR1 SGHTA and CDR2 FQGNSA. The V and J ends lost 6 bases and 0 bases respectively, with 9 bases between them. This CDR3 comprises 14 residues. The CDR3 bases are TGTGCCAGCAGTCCGGAGCTAGCCAAAAACATTCAGTACTTC. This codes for CASSPELAKNIQYF.

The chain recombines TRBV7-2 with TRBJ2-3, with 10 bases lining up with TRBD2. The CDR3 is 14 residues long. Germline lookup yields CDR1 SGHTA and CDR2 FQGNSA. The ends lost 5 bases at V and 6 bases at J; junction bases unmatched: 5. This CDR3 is CASSGGLARDTQYF. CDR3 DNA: TGTGCCAGCAGCGGGGGACTAGCGAGGGATACGCAGTATTTT.

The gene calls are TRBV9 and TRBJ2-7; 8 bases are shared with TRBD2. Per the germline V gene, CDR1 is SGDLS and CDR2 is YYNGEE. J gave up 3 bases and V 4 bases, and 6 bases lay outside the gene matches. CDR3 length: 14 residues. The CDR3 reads CASSPRLASYEQYF. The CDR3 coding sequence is TGTGCCAGCAGCCCGCGACTAGCGAGCTACGAGCAGTACTTC.

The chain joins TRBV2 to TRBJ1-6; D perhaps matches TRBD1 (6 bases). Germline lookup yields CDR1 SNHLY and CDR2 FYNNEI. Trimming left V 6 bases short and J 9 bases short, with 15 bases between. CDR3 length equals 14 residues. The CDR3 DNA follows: TGTGCCAGCAGGTCCGGGACACTATTTTCACCCCTCCACTTT. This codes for CASRSGTLFSPLHF.

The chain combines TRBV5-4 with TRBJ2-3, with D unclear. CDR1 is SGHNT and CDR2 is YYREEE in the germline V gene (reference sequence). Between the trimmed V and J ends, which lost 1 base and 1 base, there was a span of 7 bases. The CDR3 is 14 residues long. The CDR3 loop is CASSLLGGTDTQYF. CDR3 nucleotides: TGTGCCAGCAGCTTGTTAGGAGGCACAGATACGCAGTATTTT.

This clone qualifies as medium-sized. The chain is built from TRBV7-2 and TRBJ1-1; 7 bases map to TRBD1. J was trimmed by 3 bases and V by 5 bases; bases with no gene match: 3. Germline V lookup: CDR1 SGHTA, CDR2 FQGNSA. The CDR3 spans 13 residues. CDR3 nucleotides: TGTGCCAGCAGCGACAGGGAATACACTGAAGCTTTCTTT. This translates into CASSDREYTEAFF. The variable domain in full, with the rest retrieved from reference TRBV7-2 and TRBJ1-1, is GAGVSQSPSNKVTEKGKDVELRCDPISGHTALYWYRQSLGQGLEFLIYFQGNSAPDKSGLPSDRFSAERTGGSVSTLTIQRTQQEDSAVYLCASSDREYTEAFFGQGTRLTVV.

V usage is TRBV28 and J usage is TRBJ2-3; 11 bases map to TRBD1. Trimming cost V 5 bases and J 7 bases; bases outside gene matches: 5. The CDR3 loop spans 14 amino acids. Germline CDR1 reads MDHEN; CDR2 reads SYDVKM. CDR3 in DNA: TGTGCCAGCAGTCTAGGACAGGGGGCACATACGCAGTATTTT. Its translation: CASSLGQGAHTQYF.